Listed below are T cell receptor beta chains from one sample, sequenced in a study of neurological immune-mediated disorders. TCRdb processed the 5' RACE reads anew with MiXCR; each CDR3 protein has one entry. The data hold about 55,000 distinct CDR3 sequences, with roughly 4.3% observed a single time. The source material was PBMCs. These receptors were collected from a middle-aged man with multiple sclerosis. Both conserved end residues are part of each CDR3. D genes are given only for firm matches. A row's size may be missing; if present it is once, few, many or a size class.

j_gene: TRBJ2-3; abundance: many; v_gene: TRBV10-3; len: 16; d_gene: TRBD1; CDR3nt: TGTGCCATCAGTGAAACTCAGGGGGCAGGCGCAGATACGCAGTATTTT; CDR3aa: CAISETQGAGADTQYF
j_gene: TRBJ2-1; abundance: -; v_gene: TRBV10-3; len: 18; d_gene: TRBD1; CDR3nt: TGTGCCATCAGCTACGGCTTTTCTTCCGGGACAGGGGTCAATGAGCAGTTCTTC; CDR3aa: CAISYGFSSGTGVNEQFF
j_gene: TRBJ1-4; abundance: medium-sized; v_gene: TRBV5-6; len: 14; d_gene: TRBD1; CDR3nt: TGTGCCAGCAGCTCTCAGGGGGAAGTTGAAAAACTGTTTTTT; CDR3aa: CASSSQGEVEKLFF
j_gene: TRBJ2-5; abundance: -; v_gene: TRBV7-8; len: 14; d_gene: TRBD2; CDR3nt: TGTGCCAGCAGCCTAGCGGCACACCAAGAGACCCAGTACTTC; CDR3aa: CASSLAAHQETQYF
j_gene: TRBJ2-1; abundance: many; v_gene: TRBV3-1; len: 15; d_gene: -; CDR3nt: TGTGCCAGCAGCCCTCACCGCGGCCTGCTAGCGGAGCAGTTCTTC; CDR3aa: CASSPHRGLLAEQFF
j_gene: TRBJ2-2; abundance: many; v_gene: TRBV14; len: 14; d_gene: -; CDR3nt: TGTGCCAGCAGCCAAAGGTTAATTTCCGGGGAGCTGTTTTTT; CDR3aa: CASSQRLISGELFF
j_gene: TRBJ1-1; abundance: many; v_gene: TRBV5-1; len: 15; d_gene: TRBD1; CDR3nt: TGCGCCAGCAGCCGCCCGGGACAGGCGGACACTGAAGCTTTCTTT; CDR3aa: CASSRPGQADTEAFF
j_gene: TRBJ2-2; abundance: many; v_gene: TRBV20-1; len: 13; d_gene: -; CDR3nt: TGCAGTGCCCCGGGACGGCACACCGGGGAGCTGTTTTTT; CDR3aa: CSAPGRHTGELFF
j_gene: TRBJ2-7; abundance: many; v_gene: TRBV3-1; len: 16; d_gene: -; CDR3nt: TGTGCCAGCAGCCAAGGGAGGAGTCAGAATTCCTACGAGCAGTACTTC; CDR3aa: CASSQGRSQNSYEQYF
j_gene: TRBJ2-3; abundance: many; v_gene: TRBV20-1; len: 15; d_gene: TRBD1; CDR3nt: TGCAGTGCTGGACCCGGGACAGGGGATATAGATACGCAGTATTTT; CDR3aa: CSAGPGTGDIDTQYF
j_gene: TRBJ2-1; abundance: many; v_gene: TRBV7-9; len: 15; d_gene: TRBD1; CDR3nt: TGTGCCAGCAGCTCCCCGGGACAGAGATACAATGAGCAGTTCTTC; CDR3aa: CASSSPGQRYNEQFF
j_gene: TRBJ2-2; abundance: few; v_gene: TRBV12-3/TRBV12-4; len: 16; d_gene: -; CDR3nt: TGTGCCAGCAGTTCCGGGGACGGTCCGAACACCGGGGAGCTGTTTTTT; CDR3aa: CASSSGDGPNTGELFF
j_gene: TRBJ2-1; abundance: many; v_gene: TRBV4-1; len: 17; d_gene: -; CDR3nt: TGCGCCAGCAGCCAAGAATTGGGGCGGGGACCCGGTCATGAGCAGTTCTTC; CDR3aa: CASSQELGRGPGHEQFF
j_gene: TRBJ2-1; abundance: few; v_gene: TRBV20-1; len: 15; d_gene: TRBD1; CDR3nt: TGCAGTGCTAGAGTCCCCAGGGGGCTCTACAATGAGCAGTTCTTC; CDR3aa: CSARVPRGLYNEQFF
j_gene: TRBJ2-2; abundance: many; v_gene: TRBV7-2; len: 18; d_gene: TRBD2; CDR3nt: TGTGCCAGCAGCCAAGCGAAATTAGCGGGAGGGTTCTCCGGGGAGCTGTTTTTT; CDR3aa: CASSQAKLAGGFSGELFF
j_gene: TRBJ2-2; abundance: many; v_gene: TRBV20-1; len: 17; d_gene: TRBD2; CDR3nt: TGCAGTGCTAGAGATGGGGGGGGGAGGCAGGACACCGGGGAGCTGTTTTTT; CDR3aa: CSARDGGGRQDTGELFF
j_gene: TRBJ2-3; abundance: many; v_gene: TRBV10-3; len: 16; d_gene: -; CDR3nt: TGTGCCATCACGTCCGCGGGCCGGGGTAGCACAGATACGCAGTATTTT; CDR3aa: CAITSAGRGSTDTQYF
j_gene: TRBJ2-7; abundance: many; v_gene: TRBV7-8; len: 15; d_gene: -; CDR3nt: TGTGCCAGCAGCATGGAGGTTGGCGGGACCTACGAGCAGTACTTC; CDR3aa: CASSMEVGGTYEQYF
j_gene: TRBJ1-1; abundance: many; v_gene: TRBV5-1; len: 15; d_gene: -; CDR3nt: TGCGCCAGCAGTACTCCGAGGAACCTGAACACTGAAGCTTTCTTT; CDR3aa: CASSTPRNLNTEAFF
j_gene: TRBJ1-5; abundance: many; v_gene: TRBV4-1; len: 14; d_gene: TRBD1; CDR3nt: TGCGCCAGCAGCCTTGACAGGGGAAACCAGCCCCAGAATTTT; CDR3aa: CASSLDRGNQPQNF
j_gene: TRBJ2-3; abundance: many; v_gene: TRBV28; len: 13; d_gene: -; CDR3nt: TGTGCCAGCATACAGGGTGGGGAAAATACGCAGTATTTT; CDR3aa: CASIQGGENTQYF
j_gene: TRBJ2-1; abundance: medium-sized; v_gene: TRBV12-3/TRBV12-4; len: 13; d_gene: -; CDR3nt: TGTGCCAGCAGTTCCGGGGAAGGCAATGAGCAGTTCTTC; CDR3aa: CASSSGEGNEQFF
j_gene: TRBJ2-5; abundance: many; v_gene: TRBV6-6; len: 14; d_gene: -; CDR3nt: TGTGCCAGCAGTTACACAAGACAGCAAGAGACCCAGTACTTC; CDR3aa: CASSYTRQQETQYF
j_gene: TRBJ1-2; abundance: many; v_gene: TRBV20-1; len: 16; d_gene: -; CDR3nt: TGCAGTGCTGGGGAAAGGGTCGGACCTTTCGGCCATGGCTACACCTTC; CDR3aa: CSAGERVGPFGHGYTF